These 11 T cell receptor beta chains originate from one sample sequenced in a study of T cells in Graves' hyperthyroidism and ophthalmopathy. Amplified regions were TCR beta CDR3 sequences from RNA transcripts. The TCR CDR3 first-round RT-PCR relied on the HTBI primer set. Each CDR3 protein is one row after TCRdb ran MiXCR on the multiplex PCR reads. The repertoire has 540,000 or so distinct CDR3 sequences, around 45% of them found once; the top ten carry around 20%. The sequenced sample was peripheral blood or thyroid tissue (not recorded which). All receptors come from an adult woman with Graves' disease, either hyperthyroidism or ophthalmopathy (not recorded which).

This clonotype appeared once. Its ends do not fully match the called genes, so a read error is possible. J is TRBJ2-5 and V is TRBV2; TRBD1 agrees at 11 bases. The CDR3 has 16 amino acids. Germline assignment: CDR1 SNHLY and CDR2 FYNNEI. The DNA for the CDR3 is TGTGCCACCAGTGATGTGGTGGGACAGGGGGAGGAGACCCAGTACTTC. Its translation: CATSDVVGQGEETQYF.

This chain joins TRBV12-3 or TRBV12-4 and TRBJ2-7; 12 bases line up with TRBD1. The CDR3 totals 16 residues. V trimming: 6 bases; J trimming: 7 bases; junction bases outside the gene matches: 13. The CDR3 sequence is CASSLEAGQGAPEQYF. CDR3 DNA sequence: TGTGCCAGCAGCCTAGAGGCGGGACAGGGGGCGCCTGAGCAGTACTTC.

This clonotype was seen ten or more times. The chain couples TRBV10-3 to TRBJ1-1; 7 nucleotides line up with TRBD1. Germline CDR1 ENHRY, CDR2 SYGVKD. Trimming took 7 bases from V and 1 from J; bases not matched to a gene: 3. This CDR3 has 13 residues. For the CDR3, the DNA is TGTGCCATCACCGGGACAGCGAACACTGAAGCTTTCTTT. Its translation: CAITGTANTEAFF.

This chain connects TRBV6-6 to TRBJ2-2; no clear D. This CDR3 spans 12 amino acids. Germline assignment: CDR1 MNHNY and CDR2 SVGAGI (reference sequence). Trimming cost V 5 bases and J 8 bases, with 9 bases left between them. CDR3 nucleotides: TGTGCCAGCAGTGTCGTCGTGGGGGAGCTGTTTTTT. Its protein product is CASSVVVGELFF.

This rearrangement joins TRBV15 to TRBJ1-3; D gene unclear. CDR1 is LNHNV, CDR2 YYDKDF, per germline (reference sequence). The CDR3 totals 13 residues. V was pared by 7 bases and J by 0 bases, with 7 bases between. The DNA for the CDR3 is TGTGCCACCACCGTGGGCTCTGGAAACACCATATATTTT. As protein: CATTVGSGNTIYF.

This clonotype was observed at least ten times. CDR3 in DNA: TGCAGTGCTAGAGATCTTCGGTGGGGGTCGGGCAATCAGCCCCAGCATTTT. Protein sequence: CSARDLRWGSGNQPQHF. This sequence joins TRBV20-1 and TRBJ1-5, with D tentatively TRBD1 (5 bases). This CDR3 spans 17 amino acids. CDR1 DFQATT and CDR2 SNEGSKA come from the germline V gene (reference sequence). Trimming removed 0 bases at V and 2 bases at J, with 17 bases between.

The chain uses TRBV5-5 and TRBJ2-7; the match to TRBD1 covers 8 bases. The CDR3 has 12 residues. Germline CDR1 is SGHKS and CDR2 is YYEKEE (reference sequence). The J segment lost 7 bases and the V segment lost 7 bases, leaving 7 bases of the junction unmatched. The CDR3 DNA reads as TGTGCCAGCGGTCAGGGGGCTCAAGAGCAGTACTTC. This encodes CASGQGAQEQYF. Variable domain in full (rest from reference TRBV5-5 and TRBJ2-7): DAGVTQSPTHLIKTRGQQVTLRCSPISGHKSVSWYQQVLGQGPQFIFQYYEKEERGRGNFPDRFSARQFPNYSSELNVNALLLGDSALYLCASGQGAQEQYFGPGTRLTVT.

In this sample, this clonotype turned up many times. The chain links TRBV7-9 to TRBJ1-2, with TRBD1 matching over 10 bases. The CDR3 has 16 residues. The germline V gene has CDR1 SEHNR and CDR2 FQNEAQ (reference sequence). V shed 2 bases and J 8 bases; nucleotides not matched to a gene: 11. In DNA, the CDR3 is TGTGCCAGCAGCTTAACCCAGGGACAGGGGTTATACGGCTACACCTTC. Encoded protein: CASSLTQGQGLYGYTF. The full variable domain, its missing parts supplied by reference TRBV7-9 and TRBJ1-2, is DTGVSQNPRHKITKRGQNVTFRCDPISEHNRLYWYRQTLGQGPEFLTYFQNEAQLEKSRLLSDRFSAERPKGSFSTLEIQRTEQGDSAMYLCASSLTQGQGLYGYTFGSGTRLTVV.

This clonotype has ten or more counts. The rearrangement uses TRBV20-1 and TRBJ1-1, with D perhaps TRBD1 (5 bases). V shed 2 bases and J shed 10 bases, with 17 bases lying between them. The CDR3 is 13 amino acids. In germline, CDR1 is DFQATT, CDR2 SNEGSKA (reference sequence). The CDR3 DNA follows: TGCAGTGCTAGACCTCCCCCTCCGGGGGGAGCTTTCTTT. Translated, it gives CSARPPPPGGAFF.

This clonotype was seen ten or more times. The chain employs TRBV20-1 and TRBJ2-2; possible D gene TRBD2, 6 bases. V gave up 6 bases and J gave up 5 bases, with 16 bases separating them. CDR1 DFQATT and CDR2 SNEGSKA come from the germline V gene (reference sequence). The CDR3 sequence is 14 residues long. Written as DNA, the CDR3 is TGCAGTGCCTCGGGACTCCAAGTAACCGGGGAGCTGTTTTTT. It is translated as CSASGLQVTGELFF.

In this sample, this clonotype turned up many times. J is TRBJ1-1 and V is TRBV10-3; the D gene is possibly TRBD1 (5 bases). CDR3 size: 11 residues. With 10 bases removed from V and 4 bases from J, the gap between germline ends came to 10 bases. Germline V gene lookup returns CDR1 ENHRY and CDR2 SYGVKD. The DNA for the CDR3 is TGTGCCACGAGGGACGGCACTGAAGCTTTCTTT. Residues: CATRDGTEAFF.